This TCR beta chain was profiled in a study of a mutant IDH1 vaccine in newly diagnosed glioma. Sequencing was performed with immunoSEQ multiplex PCR; in TCRdb, only in-frame clones are kept and a portion is missing. The table has about 59,000 clones, around 83% seen once. The CDR3 is made up of 11 amino acids. V dropped 10 bases and J dropped 2 bases, with 9 bases sitting between them. From germline, CDR1 is SGHVS and CDR2 FQNEAQ. Time point described: week 47, end of study. What each vaccine dose contained was 300 ug of mutant IDH1 20-mer peptide, accompanied by topical imiquimod. Diagnosis in the donors showed new WHO grade 3 or 4 astrocytomas that were IDH1-mutant and ATRX-lost. Study-level results: Vaccine-induced immune responses were detected in over 90% of patients.

This clone was detected once. What it binds is unknown. V is TRBV7-8 and J is TRBJ2-7; tentative D call: TRBD2 (7 bases). The TCR originated in a man younger than 40 with glioma. The sample in question was PBMCs, obtained from a glioma patient whose treatment included an IDH1 peptide vaccine. As DNA, the CDR3 is TGTGCCACCGGGGGGCCCTACGAGCAGTACTTC. Amino acid sequence: CATGGPYEQYF. Full variable domain (rest looked up from reference TRBV7-8 and TRBJ2-7): GAGVSQSPRYKVAKRGQDVALRCDPISGHVSLFWYQQALGQGPEFLTYFQNEAQLDKSGLPSDRFFAERPEGSVSTLKIQRTQQEDSAVYLCATGGPYEQYFGPGTRLTVT.